The rows below give T cell receptor beta chains drawn from one sample of a study of cytomegalovirus exposure and HLA in healthy donors. TCRdb's table, derived via immunoSEQ multiplex PCR, lists solely in-frame clones and lacks some. The sample comprises 110,000 to 150,000 clones, about four fifths of which are singletons, and around 2.5% rests with the top ten. Specimen: PBMCs. The receptors originated from a woman aged 18-29 years in good health and CMV-seropositive. CDR3s include the opening cysteine and the closing phenylalanine or tryptophan. Each record gives: V gene, J gene, clone size, CDR3 protein. The size of a clone is reported for some rows only, either as once, few or many, or as a class for expanded clones.

v_call: TRBV15; j_call: TRBJ2-3; clone_size: -; cdr3_aa: CATSRETQNTQYF
v_call: TRBV2; j_call: TRBJ1-4; clone_size: -; cdr3_aa: CASSGGTGHPEKLFF
v_call: TRBV10-1; j_call: TRBJ2-7; clone_size: -; cdr3_aa: CASSESMDLSGAYEQYF
v_call: TRBV7-2; j_call: TRBJ2-2; clone_size: -; cdr3_aa: CASSQTPGAGELFF
v_call: TRBV19; j_call: TRBJ1-5; clone_size: -; cdr3_aa: CASSRGFSNQPQHF
v_call: TRBV30; j_call: TRBJ1-2; clone_size: -; cdr3_aa: CAWRSRGYGYTF
v_call: TRBV15; j_call: TRBJ2-5; clone_size: once; cdr3_aa: CATSRAADVSETQYF
v_call: TRBV27; j_call: TRBJ1-2; clone_size: -; cdr3_aa: CASSFSQSTVYGYTF
v_call: TRBV6-5; j_call: TRBJ2-5; clone_size: -; cdr3_aa: CASRTQGFAQYF
v_call: TRBV30; j_call: TRBJ1-5; clone_size: -; cdr3_aa: CAWSVGVYQPQHF
v_call: TRBV7-2; j_call: TRBJ1-1; clone_size: -; cdr3_aa: CASSRGQNTEAFF
v_call: TRBV5-5; j_call: TRBJ2-3; clone_size: -; cdr3_aa: CASSRVSGPTDTQYF
v_call: TRBV7-2; j_call: TRBJ2-5; clone_size: -; cdr3_aa: CASSWTSGGGETQYF
v_call: TRBV5-1; j_call: TRBJ2-1; clone_size: few; cdr3_aa: CASRRWGGLYEQFF
v_call: TRBV6-5; j_call: TRBJ2-7; clone_size: -; cdr3_aa: CASSKESGSSYEQYF
v_call: TRBV5-6; j_call: TRBJ1-5; clone_size: -; cdr3_aa: CASSLSFNSNQPQHF
v_call: TRBV5-4; j_call: TRBJ2-6; clone_size: -; cdr3_aa: CASSLWDRGSGANVLTF
v_call: TRBV5-6; j_call: TRBJ2-3; clone_size: -; cdr3_aa: CASSLSLVAGGNTDTQYF
v_call: TRBV15; j_call: TRBJ1-3; clone_size: -; cdr3_aa: CATSRDRVVGNTIYF
v_call: TRBV7-9; j_call: TRBJ1-6; clone_size: -; cdr3_aa: CASTLRTGTNSPLHF
v_call: TRBV20-1; j_call: TRBJ2-1; clone_size: -; cdr3_aa: CSAPTYNEQFF
v_call: TRBV7-2; j_call: TRBJ1-1; clone_size: -; cdr3_aa: CASSFSGRAFF
v_call: TRBV5-8; j_call: TRBJ2-3; clone_size: -; cdr3_aa: CASRRAGGNTDTQYF